This paragraph covers one T cell receptor beta chain sequence. Its antigen is still unknown. A much larger clone differs from this one at a single base, so this may be a read error. Trimming took 7 bases from V and 7 from J, leaving 14 bases between them. This CDR3 has 13 residues. This sample is drawn from a study of response to subunit inactivated influenza vaccine. Study outcomes and limitations: Seasonal influenza vaccination, on each occasion, was suggested by the authors to recruit few new T cells.

TCRdb used MiXCR to reprocess the RT-PCR reads, holding one entry per CDR3 protein. The sample lists about 190,000 distinct CDR3 sequences, around 15% occurring once. The source of this sequence is a man over 45 who received an inactivated influenza vaccine. The sequencing here drew on CD8+ T cells sorted from PBMCs, taken 4 to 6 days after vaccination. The chain couples TRBV12-3 or TRBV12-4 to TRBJ2-1; D remains ambiguous. CDR3 DNA sequence: TGTGCCAGCAATCCGGCGGTGGGGAATGAGCAGTTCTTC. Protein sequence: CASNPAVGNEQFF.